The clone carrying this T cell receptor (beta chain) turned up a few times. These data originate in a study of T cells after yellow fever vaccination. From the 5' RACE reads, TCRdb called clonotypes with MiXCR, one entry per CDR3 protein. The sample yields some 340,000 distinct CDR3 sequences, roughly a tenth seen once. Germline V lookup: CDR1 LNHDA, CDR2 SQIVND (reference sequence). There are 15 residues in the CDR3. The V end was cut by 4 bases, the J end by 5 bases, with 17 bases between. This sequence originates from a man aged 18-30 years who received the YFV17D yellow fever vaccine. The specimen was CD4+ T cells sorted from PBMCs, collected 45 days after the yellow fever booster vaccination. The V call is TRBV19, the J call TRBJ1-2, with D perhaps matching TRBD1 (5 bases). The CDR3 region is CASSTGHGGLYGYTF. The CDR3 coding sequence is TGTGCCAGTAGTACCGGACACGGCGGATTATATGGCTACACCTTC.